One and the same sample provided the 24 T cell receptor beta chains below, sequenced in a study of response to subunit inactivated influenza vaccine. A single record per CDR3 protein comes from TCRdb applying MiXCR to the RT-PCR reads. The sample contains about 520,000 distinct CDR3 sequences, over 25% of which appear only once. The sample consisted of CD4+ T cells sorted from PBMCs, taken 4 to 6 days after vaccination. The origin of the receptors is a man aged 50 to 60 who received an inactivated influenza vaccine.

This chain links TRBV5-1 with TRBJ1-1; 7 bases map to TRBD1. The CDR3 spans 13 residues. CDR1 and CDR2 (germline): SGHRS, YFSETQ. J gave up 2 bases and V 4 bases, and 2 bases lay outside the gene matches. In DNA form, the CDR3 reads TGCGCCAGCAGCCAGGGGGATAACACTGAAGCTTTCTTT. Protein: CASSQGDNTEAFF.

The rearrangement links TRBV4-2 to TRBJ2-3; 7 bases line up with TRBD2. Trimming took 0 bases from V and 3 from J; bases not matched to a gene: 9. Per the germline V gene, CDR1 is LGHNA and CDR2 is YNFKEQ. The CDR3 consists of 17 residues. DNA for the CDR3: TGTGCCAGCAGCCAAGACCCAACTCCGGGGGGAACAGATACGCAGTATTTT. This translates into CASSQDPTPGGTDTQYF.

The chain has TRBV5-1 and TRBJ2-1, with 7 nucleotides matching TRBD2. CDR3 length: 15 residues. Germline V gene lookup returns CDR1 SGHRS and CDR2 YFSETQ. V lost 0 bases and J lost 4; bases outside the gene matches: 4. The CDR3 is CASSLELAEYNEQFF. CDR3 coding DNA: TGCGCCAGCAGCTTGGAGCTAGCGGAATACAATGAGCAGTTCTTC. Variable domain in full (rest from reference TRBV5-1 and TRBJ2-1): KAGVTQTPRYLIKTRGQQVTLSCSPISGHRSVSWYQQTPGQGLQFLFEYFSETQRNKGNFPGRFSGRQFSNSRSEMNVSTLELGDSALYLCASSLELAEYNEQFFGPGTRLTVL.

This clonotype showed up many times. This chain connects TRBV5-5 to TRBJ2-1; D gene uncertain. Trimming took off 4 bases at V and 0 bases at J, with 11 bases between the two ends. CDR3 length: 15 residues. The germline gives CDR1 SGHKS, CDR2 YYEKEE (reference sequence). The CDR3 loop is CASSLDPSSYNEQFF. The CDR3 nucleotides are TGTGCCAGCAGCCTGGACCCGAGCTCCTACAATGAGCAGTTCTTC.

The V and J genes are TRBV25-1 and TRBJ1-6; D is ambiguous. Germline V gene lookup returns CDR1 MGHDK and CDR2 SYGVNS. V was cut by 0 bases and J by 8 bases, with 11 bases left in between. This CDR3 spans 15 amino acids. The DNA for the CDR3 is TGTGCCAGCAGTGAATATAGGATCAGAGATTCACCCCTCCACTTT. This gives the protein CASSEYRIRDSPLHF.

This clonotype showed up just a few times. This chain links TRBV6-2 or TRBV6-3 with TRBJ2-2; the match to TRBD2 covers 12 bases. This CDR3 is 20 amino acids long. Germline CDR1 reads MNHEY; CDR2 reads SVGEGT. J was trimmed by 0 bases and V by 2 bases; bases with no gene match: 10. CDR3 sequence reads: CASSYPTSGRFPANTGELFF. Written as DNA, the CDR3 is TGTGCCAGCAGTTACCCGACTAGCGGGAGATTCCCGGCGAACACCGGGGAGCTGTTTTTT.

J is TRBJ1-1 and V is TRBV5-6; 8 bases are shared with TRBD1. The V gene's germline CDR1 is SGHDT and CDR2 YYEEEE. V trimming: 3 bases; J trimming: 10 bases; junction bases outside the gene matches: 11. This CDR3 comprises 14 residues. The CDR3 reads CASSWTGSLLGAFF. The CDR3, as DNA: TGTGCCAGCAGCTGGACAGGGTCACTTTTGGGAGCTTTCTTT.

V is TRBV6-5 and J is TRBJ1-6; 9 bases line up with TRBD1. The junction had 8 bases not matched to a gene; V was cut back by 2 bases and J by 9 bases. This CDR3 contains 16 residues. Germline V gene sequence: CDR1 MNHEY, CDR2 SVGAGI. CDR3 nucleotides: TGTGCCAGCAGTTACGCCCCGGGACAGGGTATTTCACCCCTCCACTTT. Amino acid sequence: CASSYAPGQGISPLHF.

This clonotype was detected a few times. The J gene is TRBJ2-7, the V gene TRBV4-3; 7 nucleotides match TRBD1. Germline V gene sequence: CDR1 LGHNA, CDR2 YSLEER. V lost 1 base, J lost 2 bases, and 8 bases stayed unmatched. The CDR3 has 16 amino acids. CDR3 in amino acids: CASSQGAGTATYEQYF. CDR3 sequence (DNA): TGCGCCAGCAGCCAAGGGGCCGGGACAGCCACCTACGAGCAGTACTTC.

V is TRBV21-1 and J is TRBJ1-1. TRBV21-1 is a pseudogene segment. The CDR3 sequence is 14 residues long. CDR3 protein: CASNSGLRNTEAFF. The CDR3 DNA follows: TGTGCCAGCAACTCGGGACTGCGGAACACTGAAGCTTTCTTT.

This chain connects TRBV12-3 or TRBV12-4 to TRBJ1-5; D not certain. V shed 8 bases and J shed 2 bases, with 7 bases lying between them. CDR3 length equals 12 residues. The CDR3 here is CASRHRNQPQHF. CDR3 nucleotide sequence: TGTGCCAGCCGGCACCGCAATCAGCCCCAGCATTTT.

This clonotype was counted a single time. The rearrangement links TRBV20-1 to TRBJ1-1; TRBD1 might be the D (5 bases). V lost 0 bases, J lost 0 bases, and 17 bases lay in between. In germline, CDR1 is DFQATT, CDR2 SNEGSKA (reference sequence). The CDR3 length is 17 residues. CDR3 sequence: CSAREGGVEALNTEAFF. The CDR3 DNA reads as TGCAGTGCTAGAGAGGGGGGGGTCGAGGCCTTGAACACTGAAGCTTTCTTT.

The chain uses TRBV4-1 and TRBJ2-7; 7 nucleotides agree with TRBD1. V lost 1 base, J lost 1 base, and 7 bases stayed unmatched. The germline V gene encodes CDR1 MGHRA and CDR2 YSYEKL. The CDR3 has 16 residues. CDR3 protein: CASSQVGTVGSYEQYF. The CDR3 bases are TGCGCCAGCAGCCAAGTCGGGACAGTGGGTTCCTACGAGCAGTACTTC.

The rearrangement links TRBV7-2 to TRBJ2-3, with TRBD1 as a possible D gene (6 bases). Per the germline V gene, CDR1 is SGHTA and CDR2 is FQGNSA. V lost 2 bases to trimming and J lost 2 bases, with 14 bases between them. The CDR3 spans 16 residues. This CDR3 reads CASSLNWGLNTDTQYF. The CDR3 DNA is TGTGCCAGCAGCTTAAATTGGGGGCTAAACACAGATACGCAGTATTTT.

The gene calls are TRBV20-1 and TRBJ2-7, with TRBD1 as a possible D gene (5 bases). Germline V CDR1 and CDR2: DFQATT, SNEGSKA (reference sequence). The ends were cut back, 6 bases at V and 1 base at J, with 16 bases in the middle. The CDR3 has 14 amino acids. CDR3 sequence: CSAHSAGPSYEQYF. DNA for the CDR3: TGCAGTGCCCATTCGGCAGGGCCGTCCTACGAGCAGTACTTC.

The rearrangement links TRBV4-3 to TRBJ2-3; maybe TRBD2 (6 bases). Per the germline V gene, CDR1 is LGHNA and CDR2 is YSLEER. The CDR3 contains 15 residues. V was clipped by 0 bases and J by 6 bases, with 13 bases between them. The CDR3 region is CASSQELQAGDTQYF. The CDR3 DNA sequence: TGCGCCAGCAGCCAAGAACTACAGGCGGGGGATACGCAGTATTTT.

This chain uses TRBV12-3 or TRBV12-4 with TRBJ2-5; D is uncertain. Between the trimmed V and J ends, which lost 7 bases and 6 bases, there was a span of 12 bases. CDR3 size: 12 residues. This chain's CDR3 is CASTLTHKTQYF. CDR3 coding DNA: TGTGCCAGCACCCTAACTCATAAGACCCAGTACTTC.

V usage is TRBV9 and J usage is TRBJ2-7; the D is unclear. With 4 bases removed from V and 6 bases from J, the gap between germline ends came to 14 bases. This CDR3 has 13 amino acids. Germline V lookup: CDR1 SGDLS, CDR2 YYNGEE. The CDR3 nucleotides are TGTGCCAGCAGCCATGATGTGGACGGCGAGCAGTACTTC. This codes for CASSHDVDGEQYF.

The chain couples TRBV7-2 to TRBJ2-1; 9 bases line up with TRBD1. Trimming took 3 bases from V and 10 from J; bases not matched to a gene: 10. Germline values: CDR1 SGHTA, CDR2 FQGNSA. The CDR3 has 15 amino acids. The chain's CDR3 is CASSLNARGTGEQFF. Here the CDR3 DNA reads TGTGCCAGCAGCTTGAATGCTCGGGGGACAGGGGAGCAGTTCTTC.

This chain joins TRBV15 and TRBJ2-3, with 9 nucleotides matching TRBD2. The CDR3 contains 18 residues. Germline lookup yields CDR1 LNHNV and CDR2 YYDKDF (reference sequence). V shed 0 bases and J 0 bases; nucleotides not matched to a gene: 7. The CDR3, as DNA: TGTGCCACCAGCAGAGATTTTCTAGCGGGGACTAGCACAGATACGCAGTATTTT. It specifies CATSRDFLAGTSTDTQYF. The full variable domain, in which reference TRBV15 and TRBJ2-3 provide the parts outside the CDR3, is DAMVIQNPRYQVTQFGKPVTLSCSQTLNHNVMYWYQQKSSQAPKLLFHYYDKDFNNEADTPDNFQSRRPNTSFCFLDIRSPGLGDTAMYLCATSRDFLAGTSTDTQYFGPGTRLTVL.

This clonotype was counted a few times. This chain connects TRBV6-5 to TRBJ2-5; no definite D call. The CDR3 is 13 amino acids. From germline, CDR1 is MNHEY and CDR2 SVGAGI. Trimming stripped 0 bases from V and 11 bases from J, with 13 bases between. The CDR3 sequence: CASSYSPGSVQYF. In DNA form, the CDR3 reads TGTGCCAGCAGTTACTCCCCCGGCTCTGTGCAGTACTTC.

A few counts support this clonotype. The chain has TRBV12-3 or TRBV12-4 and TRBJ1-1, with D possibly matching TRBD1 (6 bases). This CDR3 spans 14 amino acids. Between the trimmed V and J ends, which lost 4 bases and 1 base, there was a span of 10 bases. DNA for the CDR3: TGTGCCAGCAGTTGGGGGGCAGCGAACACTGAAGCTTTCTTT. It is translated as CASSWGAANTEAFF.

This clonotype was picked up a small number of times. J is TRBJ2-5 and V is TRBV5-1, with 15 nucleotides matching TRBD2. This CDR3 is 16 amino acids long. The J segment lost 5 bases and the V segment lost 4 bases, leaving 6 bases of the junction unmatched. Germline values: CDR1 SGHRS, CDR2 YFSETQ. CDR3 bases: TGCGCCAGCAGCCCCGGGACTAGCGGGGGGACGGAGACCCAGTACTTC. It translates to CASSPGTSGGTETQYF.

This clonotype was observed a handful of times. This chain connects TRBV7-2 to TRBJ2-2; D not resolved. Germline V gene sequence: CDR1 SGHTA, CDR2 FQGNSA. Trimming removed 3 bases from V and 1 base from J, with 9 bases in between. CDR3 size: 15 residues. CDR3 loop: CASSLRTENTGELFF. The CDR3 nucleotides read TGTGCCAGCAGCTTGAGGACCGAGAACACCGGGGAGCTGTTTTTT.